The rows below give T cell receptor beta chains drawn from one sample of a study of blood T cell repertoires in COVID-19. Sequencing was performed with immunoSEQ multiplex PCR; in TCRdb, only in-frame clones are kept and a portion is missing. The data contain about 7,200 clones, roughly nine tenths of them singletons. Sample: peripheral blood. The receptors originated from a human donor in a cohort sampled during active COVID-19. The donor label of this sample is uncertain. Each CDR3 is given with its conserved first and last residue. A D gene is named only where the DNA matches it firmly. Clone size is shown for a subset of rows, as once, few, many or a class of expanded clone.

TRBV5-4	-	few	TRBJ1-6	TGTGCCAGCAGCCCTCGGGACACCAATTCACCCCTCCACTTT	CASSPRDTNSPLHF
TRBV7-2	-	few	TRBJ1-5	TGTGCCAGCAGCTCAAGGGACATCGTCCTTAGCAATCAGCCCCAGCATTTT	CASSSRDIVLSNQPQHF
TRBV4-2	-	-	TRBJ2-7	TGTGCCAGCAGCCAAGTCGGGGGTCTGGACTGGGACGAGCAGTACTTC	CASSQVGGLDWDEQYF
TRBV9	TRBD1	-	TRBJ1-5	TGTGCCAGCAGCCCAGGACAGGGGACGAATCAGCCCCAGCATTTT	CASSPGQGTNQPQHF
TRBV9	TRBD1	-	TRBJ2-7	TGTGCCAGCAGCGGCGGACAGGGCTACTACGAGCAGTACTTC	CASSGGQGYYEQYF
TRBV7-8	TRBD1	-	TRBJ1-5	TGTGCCAGCAGCCCGATGCTAGGGACAGGGAGGTCAGCCCAGCATTTT	CASSPMLGTGRSAQHF
TRBV18	-	-	TRBJ1-4	TGTGCCAGCTCACCAGGTGGCAGTATTAATGAAAAACTGTTTTTT	CASSPGGSINEKLFF
TRBV13	TRBD1	-	TRBJ1-6	TGTGCCAGCAGCCCTGGGACAGGACTCATCTATAATTCACCCCTCCACTTT	CASSPGTGLIYNSPLHF
TRBV30	-	-	TRBJ1-5	TGTGCCTGTATGGTGGGGGCGGGTAATCAGCCCCAGCATTTT	CACMVGAGNQPQHF
TRBV24-1	TRBD1	-	TRBJ1-2	TGTGCCACCAGTCAGGGGGACTATGGCTACACCTTC	CATSQGDYGYTF
TRBV24-1	-	-	TRBJ1-3	TGTGCCACCAGTGGGAGTCCCTGGAGCGGAAACACCATATATTTT	CATSGSPWSGNTIYF
TRBV9	TRBD2	-	TRBJ2-1	TGTGCCAGCAGCGTAGGACTAGCGGGAGGACAGGGTGAGCAGTTCTTC	CASSVGLAGGQGEQFF
TRBV7-2	TRBD1	-	TRBJ1-4	TGTGCCAGCAGCCGCAGGGGGCAGAATGAAAAACTGTTTTTT	CASSRRGQNEKLFF
TRBV7-2	TRBD1	-	TRBJ2-5	TGTGCCAGCAGCCAGACAGGGGGCGGGGAGACCCAGTACTTC	CASSQTGGGETQYF
TRBV18	-	-	TRBJ2-7	TGTGCCAGCTCACCGGGTTTGCGGGCCCACTACGAGCAGTACTTC	CASSPGLRAHYEQYF
TRBV5-6	TRBD2	-	TRBJ2-3	TGTGCCAGCAGCTTGGAAACTATGGGGGGGACAGATACGCAGTATTTT	CASSLETMGGTDTQYF
TRBV28	-	once	TRBJ2-7	TGTGCCAGCAGCGTAGGCAGGCAGGACTACGAGCAGTACTTC	CASSVGRQDYEQYF